Below are 22 T cell receptor beta chains sequenced from a single sample in a study of blood T cell repertoires in COVID-19. Sequenced by immunoSEQ multiplex PCR; TCRdb stores in-frame clones only, minus some. The table lists roughly 200,000 clones, roughly 88% of them singletons. The sample was PBMCs or T cells enriched from blood (not recorded which). All receptors derive from a man aged 40-49 years with acute COVID-19.

The rearrangement links TRBV11-3 to TRBJ1-1; TRBD1 matches at 10 bases. Germline assignment: CDR1 SGHNT and CDR2 YENEEA. This CDR3 spans 14 amino acids. Unmatched junction bases numbered 8, after V lost 6 bases and J lost 7 bases. Here the CDR3 reads CASSSTGGESEAFF. The CDR3 nucleotides are TGTGCCAGCAGTTCGACAGGGGGCGAAAGTGAAGCTTTCTTT. Complete variable domain (other parts from reference TRBV11-3 and TRBJ1-1): EAGVVQSPRYKIIEKKQPVAFWCNPISGHNTLYWYLQNLGQGPELLIRYENEEAVDDSQLPKDRFSAERLKGVDSTLKIQPAELGDSAVYLCASSSTGGESEAFFGQGTRLTVV.

This chain uses TRBV6-1 with TRBJ1-2, with TRBD1 identical over 9 bases. This CDR3 has 16 residues. CDR1 and CDR2 (germline): MNHNS, SASEGT. Losses at the gene ends were 3 bases for V and 8 bases for J; bases not matched to a gene: 13. The CDR3 sequence: CASSERIGTGSGGYTF. In nucleotides, the CDR3 is TGTGCCAGCAGTGAGCGAATCGGGACAGGGTCTGGAGGCTACACCTTC.

This chain uses TRBV5-1 with TRBJ2-3; D is perhaps TRBD1 (8 bases). V was clipped by 5 bases and J by 5 bases, with 15 bases between them. The CDR3 extends over 14 amino acids. The germline V gene has CDR1 SGHRS and CDR2 YFSETQ. The CDR3 loop is CASSSQGGKDTQYF. DNA for the CDR3: TGCGCCAGCAGTTCACAGGGGGGGAAAGATACGCAGTATTTT.

The chain joins TRBV29-1 to TRBJ2-1, with D uncertain. Per germline, CDR1 SQVTM and CDR2 ANQGSEA. The CDR3 is made up of 11 amino acids. V lost 7 bases and J lost 7, with 11 bases in between. The CDR3 is CSATEMNEQFF. CDR3 DNA: TGCAGCGCTACAGAAATGAATGAGCAGTTCTTC.

The chain combines TRBV4-1 with TRBJ1-1; 11 bases line up with TRBD1. This CDR3 has 19 residues. V gave up 2 bases and J gave up 0 bases; unmatched junction bases: 11. The germline V gene has CDR1 MGHRA and CDR2 YSYEKL. CDR3 coding DNA: TGCGCCAGCAGCCAACAAATGGACAGGGGGCCCTCATTGAACACTGAAGCTTTCTTT. It encodes CASSQQMDRGPSLNTEAFF.

The chain employs TRBV2 and TRBJ2-1; maybe TRBD1 (5 bases). Trimming cost V 4 bases and J 2 bases, with 12 bases left between them. Germline CDR1 is SNHLY and CDR2 is FYNNEI. The CDR3 is made up of 15 amino acids. The CDR3 sequence is CASSGGPVTYNEQFF. The CDR3 DNA sequence: TGTGCCAGCAGTGGGGGCCCCGTCACCTACAATGAGCAGTTCTTC.

The rearrangement uses TRBV5-1 and TRBJ1-4, with D perhaps TRBD1 (5 bases). This CDR3 spans 14 amino acids. Germline values: CDR1 SGHRS, CDR2 YFSETQ. V shed 2 bases and J shed 7 bases, with 12 bases lying between them. The CDR3 loop reads CASSFAVGGEKLFF. CDR3 coding DNA: TGCGCCAGCAGCTTTGCCGTCGGGGGTGAAAAACTGTTTTTT.

CDR3 in amino acids: CARRGTASYEQYF. The CDR3 nucleotides read TGTGCCAGAAGAGGGACAGCGAGTTACGAGCAGTACTTC. The rearrangement links TRBV28 to TRBJ2-7, with 7 bases that match TRBD1. Germline V gene lookup returns CDR1 MDHEN and CDR2 SYDVKM. The CDR3 is 13 amino acids. The J segment lost 4 bases and the V segment lost 9 bases, leaving 9 bases of the junction unmatched. Full variable domain (outside the CDR3, taken from reference TRBV28 and TRBJ2-7): DVKVTQSSRYLVKRTGEKVFLECVQDMDHENMFWYRQDPGLGLRLIYFSYDVKMKEKGDIPEGYSVSREKKERFSLILESASTNQTSMYLCARRGTASYEQYFGPGTRLTVT.

V usage is TRBV27 and J usage is TRBJ2-7, with unresolved D. Looked up from germline, CDR1 is MNHEY and CDR2 is SMNVEV (reference sequence). The ends were cut back, 10 bases at V and 5 bases at J, with 15 bases in the middle. The CDR3 runs to 12 residues. The CDR3, as DNA: TGTGCCACTCGAAACATACACGACGAGCAGTACTTC. This gives the protein CATRNIHDEQYF.

This chain connects TRBV5-1 to TRBJ2-7; 7 bases match TRBD1. The CDR3 length is 14 residues. V lost 5 bases, J lost 1 base, and 6 bases stayed unmatched. Germline V gene lookup returns CDR1 SGHRS and CDR2 YFSETQ. The CDR3 is CASRAGTDSYEQYF. The CDR3 coding sequence is TGCGCCAGCAGGGCCGGGACAGATTCCTACGAGCAGTACTTC.

In its sample, this clone was seen a few times. This sequence joins TRBV7-2 and TRBJ1-6, with D unresolved. This CDR3 contains 16 residues. Germline V lookup: CDR1 SGHTA, CDR2 FQGNSA. The V and J ends lost 1 base and 10 bases respectively, with 17 bases between them. The CDR3 loop reads CASSLETLAIMSPLHF. The CDR3 DNA is TGTGCCAGCAGCTTAGAGACATTAGCGATTATGTCACCCCTCCACTTT.

This sequence joins TRBV27 and TRBJ2-5; TRBD2 is a possible D gene (7 bases). The germline V gene encodes CDR1 MNHEY and CDR2 SMNVEV (reference sequence). The CDR3 sequence is 19 residues long. V lost 10 bases, J lost 0 bases, and 30 bases lay in between. CDR3: CAILRLGRGRVPYQETQYF. In DNA, the CDR3 is TGTGCCATACTACGACTTGGAAGGGGGAGGGTGCCGTACCAAGAGACCCAGTACTTC.

This clone was observed a single time. This chain joins TRBV30 and TRBJ1-6, with 7 bases aligning to TRBD1. Germline V gene lookup returns CDR1 GTSNPN and CDR2 SVGIG (reference sequence). With V trimmed by 6 bases and J by 7 bases, 12 bases remained unmatched. This CDR3 has 15 residues. CDR3 nucleotides: TGTGCCTGTACGCCCCGGGACAGATGGAATTCACCCCTCCACTTT. It translates to CACTPRDRWNSPLHF.

This chain connects TRBV18 to TRBJ2-7; D may be TRBD2 (6 bases). Trimming pared 3 bases from V and 6 bases from J, leaving 18 bases between. Germline assignment: CDR1 KGHSH and CDR2 LQKENI. The CDR3 is 15 residues long. The CDR3 region has the DNA TGTGCCAGCTCACCGACTAGTCCTCCGTTTAGCGAGCAGTACTTC. Protein: CASSPTSPPFSEQYF.

The rearrangement uses TRBV5-1 and TRBJ2-6, with a weak D call TRBD1 (6 bases). V lost 0 bases and J lost 0, with 10 bases in between. CDR1 is SGHRS and CDR2 is YFSETQ in the germline V gene. This CDR3 comprises 17 residues. This CDR3 reads CASSLADRYSGANVLTF. CDR3 in DNA: TGCGCCAGCAGCTTGGCCGACAGGTACTCTGGGGCCAACGTCCTGACTTTC. The whole variable domain, remainder taken from reference TRBV5-1 and TRBJ2-6, is KAGVTQTPRYLIKTRGQQVTLSCSPISGHRSVSWYQQTPGQGLQFLFEYFSETQRNKGNFPGRFSGRQFSNSRSEMNVSTLELGDSALYLCASSLADRYSGANVLTFGAGSRLTVL.

The table lists this clone with a count of one. The chain combines TRBV10-2 with TRBJ2-1; perhaps TRBD2 as D (6 bases). The CDR3 extends over 13 amino acids. The germline V gene has CDR1 WSHSY and CDR2 SAAADI. V lost 6 bases and J lost 6, with 12 bases in between. The CDR3 region is CASSASAFNEQFF. CDR3 sequence (DNA): TGCGCCAGCAGCGCTAGCGCTTTCAATGAGCAGTTCTTC.

The CDR3 DNA follows: TGTGCCAGCAGCTCGAGACAGGTCCTCTCCTACGAGCAGTACTTC. Translating gives CASSSRQVLSYEQYF. The V call is TRBV7-2, the J call TRBJ2-7, with D perhaps TRBD1 (6 bases). The CDR3 is made up of 15 amino acids. The V gene's germline CDR1 is SGHTA and CDR2 FQGNSA. V dropped 4 bases and J dropped 0 bases, with 13 bases sitting between them.

This chain connects TRBV6-1 to TRBJ2-7; TRBD2 might be the D (6 bases). This CDR3 comprises 14 residues. Germline V gene lookup returns CDR1 MNHNS and CDR2 SASEGT. V gave up 2 bases and J gave up 4 bases, with 12 bases separating them. Here the CDR3 DNA reads TGTGCCAGCAGTGAATGGGAGGAGGGTTACGAGCAGTACTTC. As protein: CASSEWEEGYEQYF.

The chain employs TRBV18 and TRBJ1-5; TRBD1 is a possible D gene (5 bases). Trimming pared 0 bases from V and 7 bases from J, leaving 10 bases between. This CDR3 contains 14 residues. Germline loops: CDR1 KGHSH, CDR2 LQKENI. The CDR3 DNA reads as TGTGCCAGCTCACCACCGGGGGGTGGACAGCCCCAGCATTTT. Translation gives CASSPPGGGQPQHF.

The table lists this clone with a few counts. This chain uses TRBV5-1 with TRBJ2-3; possibly TRBD1 for D (6 bases). CDR1 SGHRS and CDR2 YFSETQ come from the germline V gene. Trimming took off 4 bases at V and 0 bases at J, with 12 bases between the two ends. This CDR3 contains 15 residues. The CDR3 bases are TGCGCCAGCAGCGTACAGGGAACTAGCACAGATACGCAGTATTTT. It translates to CASSVQGTSTDTQYF.

The CDR3 is CASNRDGLSEQYF. In DNA form, the CDR3 reads TGTGCCAGCAACAGGGACGGCTTAAGCGAGCAGTACTTC. The rearrangement uses TRBV6-5 and TRBJ2-7; tentatively, D is TRBD1 (6 bases). Trimming removed 7 bases at V and 6 bases at J, with 16 bases between. Looked up from germline, CDR1 is MNHEY and CDR2 is SVGAGI. The CDR3 consists of 13 residues.

V gene TRBV6-1 combines with J gene TRBJ2-7; D is undetermined. Germline CDR1 MNHNS, CDR2 SASEGT. CDR3 length equals 13 residues. Trimming left V 0 bases short and J 3 bases short, with 6 bases between. CDR3 residues: CASSEAPVYEQYF. In nucleotides, the CDR3 is TGTGCCAGCAGTGAAGCTCCCGTCTACGAGCAGTACTTC.